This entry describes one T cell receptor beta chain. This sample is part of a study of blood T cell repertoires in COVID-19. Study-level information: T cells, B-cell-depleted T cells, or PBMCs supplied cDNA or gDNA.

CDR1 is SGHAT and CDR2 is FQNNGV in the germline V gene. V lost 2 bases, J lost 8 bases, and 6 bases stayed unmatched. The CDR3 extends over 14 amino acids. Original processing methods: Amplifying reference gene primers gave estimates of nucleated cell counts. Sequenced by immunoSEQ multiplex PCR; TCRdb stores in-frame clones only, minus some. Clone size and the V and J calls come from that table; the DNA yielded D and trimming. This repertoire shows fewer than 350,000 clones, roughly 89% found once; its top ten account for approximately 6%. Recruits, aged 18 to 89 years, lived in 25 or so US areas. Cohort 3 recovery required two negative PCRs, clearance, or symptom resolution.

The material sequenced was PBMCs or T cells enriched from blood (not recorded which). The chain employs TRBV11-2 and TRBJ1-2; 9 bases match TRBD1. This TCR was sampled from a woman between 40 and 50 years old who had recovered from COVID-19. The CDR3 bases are TGTGCCAGCAGCTTAACGGGACAGGGATGGGGCTACACCTTC. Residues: CASSLTGQGWGYTF.